Listed here are 26 T cell receptor beta chains from one sample, sequenced in a study of response to subunit inactivated influenza vaccine. Each CDR3 protein gets one entry after TCRdb re-called the RT-PCR reads with MiXCR. The sample includes about 540,000 distinct CDR3 sequences, approximately 20% of them seen just once. The same sample was also used in a study of T cells expressing NK-cell markers. That study reports: The authors generated TCR beta cDNA through 5'RACE template switching with UMIs.

The sample here was CD4+ T cells sorted from PBMCs, taken approximately 13 days after vaccination. The source is a middle-aged man who received an inactivated influenza vaccine.

The chain has TRBV29-1 and TRBJ2-5, with 9 positions matching TRBD1. CDR3 length: 13 amino acids. Trimming at V came to 4 bases and at J to 2 bases, leaving 2 bases not matched to a gene. In germline, CDR1 is SQVTM, CDR2 ANQGSEA. CDR3 sequence reads: CSVGGQGQETQYF. CDR3 nucleotide sequence: TGCAGCGTTGGAGGACAGGGGCAAGAGACCCAGTACTTC.

Only a few counts were recorded for this clonotype. The rearrangement joins TRBV28 to TRBJ2-3, with 16 nucleotides matching TRBD2. Trimming cost V 3 bases and J 3 bases; bases outside gene matches: 12. CDR3 size: 20 residues. CDR1 and CDR2 (germline): MDHEN, SYDVKM. The CDR3 DNA follows: TGTGCCAGCAGTTTTCCACCGGGACTAGCGGGAGGGCCTTATACAGATACGCAGTATTTT. Amino acids: CASSFPPGLAGGPYTDTQYF.

The chain uses TRBV7-9 and TRBJ2-5; 10 nucleotides match TRBD2. The J segment lost 0 bases and the V segment lost 5 bases, leaving 6 bases of the junction unmatched. CDR3 length: 16 amino acids. The germline CDR1 and CDR2 sequences are SEHNR and FQNEAQ (reference sequence). CDR3 bases: TGTGCCAGCAGCCCGGGACTAGCGTCATACCAAGAGACCCAGTACTTC. This encodes CASSPGLASYQETQYF. The entire variable domain, with the rest obtained from reference TRBV7-9 and TRBJ2-5, is as follows: DTGVSQNPRHKITKRGQNVTFRCDPISEHNRLYWYRQTLGQGPEFLTYFQNEAQLEKSRLLSDRFSAERPKGSFSTLEIQRTEQGDSAMYLCASSPGLASYQETQYFGPGTRLLVL.

This clonotype was seen a handful of times. The chain recombines TRBV11-2 with TRBJ1-1, with 10 nucleotides matching TRBD1. This CDR3 spans 18 amino acids. After removal of 1 base from V and 6 bases from J, the junction contained 14 bases not matched to a gene. Germline V gene data show CDR1 as SGHAT and CDR2 as FQNNGV. The CDR3 sequence is CASSLGYDRGRGSPEAFF. CDR3 DNA: TGTGCCAGCAGCTTAGGATATGACAGGGGGCGCGGTTCCCCTGAAGCTTTCTTT.

The J gene is TRBJ1-5, the V gene TRBV6-2 or TRBV6-3; 8 positions agree with TRBD1. The trim removed 6 bases at V and 7 bases at J, leaving 8 bases unmatched. CDR3 length equals 14 residues. Germline CDR1 and CDR2: MNHEY and SVGEGT. CDR3 DNA sequence: TGTGCCAGCAGACGGACAGGGAACAGCCAGCCCCAGCATTTT. It codes for CASRRTGNSQPQHF.

This clonotype was seen a handful of times. V is TRBV20-1 and J is TRBJ2-3; D is unclear. CDR3 length: 15 residues. V lost 3 bases, J lost 1 base, and 14 bases lay in between. Germline assignment: CDR1 DFQATT and CDR2 SNEGSKA (reference sequence). The CDR3 sequence: CSASLGGVGTDTQYF. The DNA for the CDR3 is TGCAGTGCTAGTTTAGGCGGCGTGGGCACAGATACGCAGTATTTT.

This clonotype was picked up a small number of times. This chain links TRBV20-1 with TRBJ1-6; D is undetermined. This CDR3 has 15 residues. V lost 2 bases and J 3 bases, leaving 11 bases between the germline ends. Germline V lookup: CDR1 DFQATT, CDR2 SNEGSKA (reference sequence). This CDR3 is CSARPGRNYNSPLHF. DNA for the CDR3: TGCAGTGCTAGACCGGGGAGAAACTATAATTCACCCCTCCACTTT.

The gene calls are TRBV7-2 and TRBJ2-3; TRBD1 is a possible D gene (6 bases). Germline values: CDR1 SGHTA, CDR2 FQGNSA. The V gene lost 4 bases and the J gene lost 5 bases, with 10 bases spanning the gap. There are 13 residues in the CDR3. The CDR3 protein is CASSSDSLDTQYF. The CDR3 region has the DNA TGTGCCAGCAGCTCGGACAGTTTAGATACGCAGTATTTT.

This chain joins TRBV29-1 and TRBJ1-2; no firm D call. The V and J ends lost 5 bases and 6 bases respectively, with 10 bases between them. The CDR3 runs to 11 residues. Looked up from germline, CDR1 is SQVTM and CDR2 is ANQGSEA. CDR3 DNA sequence: TGCAGCGTTCGTACAGAGAATGGCTACACCTTC. Residues: CSVRTENGYTF. The entire variable domain, with the rest obtained from reference TRBV29-1 and TRBJ1-2, is as follows: SAVISQKPSRDICQRGTSLTIQCQVDSQVTMMFWYRQQPGQSLTLIATANQGSEATYESGFVIDKFPISRPNLTFSTLTVSNMSPEDSSIYLCSVRTENGYTFGSGTRLTVV.

This sequence joins TRBV3-1 and TRBJ2-2; D uncertain. The CDR3 extends over 13 amino acids. Between the trimmed V and J ends, which lost 5 bases and 2 bases, there was a span of 6 bases. Germline lookup yields CDR1 LGHDT and CDR2 YNNKEL (reference sequence). In DNA form, the CDR3 reads TGTGCCAGCAGCAAAATAAACACCGGGGAGCTGTTTTTT. Its protein product is CASSKINTGELFF.

V usage is TRBV6-5 and J usage is TRBJ2-2; tentatively, D is TRBD2 (5 bases). Trimming shortened V by 7 bases and J by 7 bases, and 10 bases separated the two germline ends. Germline V gene lookup returns CDR1 MNHEY and CDR2 SVGAGI. CDR3 length: 12 amino acids. CDR3 bases: TGTGCCAGCAACCAACTAGGCGGGGAGCTGTTTTTT. Protein product: CASNQLGGELFF.

The rearrangement links TRBV3-1 to TRBJ2-2; D is unclear. The V gene's germline CDR1 is LGHDT and CDR2 YNNKEL (reference sequence). V was clipped by 0 bases and J by 2 bases, with 4 bases between them. The CDR3 contains 14 residues. The DNA of the CDR3 is TGTGCCAGCAGCCAAGAAATTAACACCGGGGAGCTGTTTTTT. Translating it yields CASSQEINTGELFF.

This clonotype came up a few times. The chain combines TRBV7-2 with TRBJ2-1; no firm D call. The CDR3 loop spans 13 amino acids. Trimming pared 1 base from V and 12 bases from J, leaving 13 bases between. Germline CDR1 reads SGHTA; CDR2 reads FQGNSA. CDR3 residues: CASSLDVRVRQFF. The CDR3 nucleotides are TGTGCCAGCAGCTTAGACGTTCGGGTGCGGCAGTTCTTC.

This chain uses TRBV20-1 with TRBJ2-4; D call uncertain. This CDR3 comprises 14 residues. The germline V gene encodes CDR1 DFQATT and CDR2 SNEGSKA (reference sequence). The germline V and J ends were trimmed by 0 bases and 6 bases, with 12 bases remaining between them. The CDR3 DNA is TGCAGTGCTAGAGATCTCCAGCTTGTAAACATTCAGTACTTC. This codes for CSARDLQLVNIQYF.

This chain joins TRBV21-1 and TRBJ1-5; TRBD1, the table's D call, lacks a check against the DNA. TRBV21-1 is listed as a pseudogene. CDR3 length: 18 amino acids. The CDR3 reads CASSPAPEAEDCNQPQHF. The CDR3 DNA reads as TGTGCCAGCAGCCCTGCGCCCGAGGCCGAGGATTGCAATCAGCCCCAGCATTTT.

The chain links TRBV20-1 to TRBJ2-5; no firm D call. The CDR3 has 15 amino acids. The germline V gene encodes CDR1 DFQATT and CDR2 SNEGSKA (reference sequence). Between the trimmed V and J ends, which lost 0 bases and 1 base, there was a span of 12 bases. As DNA, the CDR3 is TGCAGTGCTAGAGATCTATTTGGAACCCAAGAGACCCAGTACTTC. Amino acid sequence: CSARDLFGTQETQYF.

This clonotype was seen many times. The chain employs TRBV24-1 and TRBJ2-5, with 8 positions matching TRBD2. The V gene end was trimmed by 1 base and the J gene end by 1 base; junction bases not matched to a gene: 4. Per germline, CDR1 KGHDR and CDR2 SFDVKD. This CDR3 comprises 16 residues. CDR3 in DNA: TGTGCCACCAGTGATTTTTCAACTAGCGGCCAAGAGACCCAGTACTTC. It codes for CATSDFSTSGQETQYF.

This clonotype turned up a few times. The chain uses TRBV6-1 and TRBJ1-1; D gene uncertain. Trimming cost V 3 bases and J 1 base, with 6 bases left between them. Germline V gene lookup returns CDR1 MNHNS and CDR2 SASEGT. The CDR3 contains 13 residues. The CDR3 here is CASSEVPNTEAFF. CDR3 bases: TGTGCCAGCAGTGAGGTACCGAACACTGAAGCTTTCTTT.

This clonotype was seen more than once but under ten times. J is TRBJ2-1 and V is TRBV9, with 8 bases matching TRBD2. The V segment lost 6 bases and the J segment 6 bases; nucleotides outside the gene matches: 8. CDR1 SGDLS and CDR2 YYNGEE come from the germline V gene. This CDR3 has 14 residues. The CDR3 loop is CASNREGRFNEQFF. The CDR3 nucleotides are TGTGCCAGCAATCGGGAGGGCCGCTTCAATGAGCAGTTCTTC.

The CDR3 here is CASSQYRQGLYEQYF. As DNA, the CDR3 is TGTGCCAGCAGCCAGTATAGACAGGGACTCTACGAGCAGTACTTC. This chain uses TRBV7-8 with TRBJ2-7; the D gene is possibly TRBD1 (7 bases). Germline V lookup: CDR1 SGHVS, CDR2 FQNEAQ. The CDR3 has 15 amino acids. V was clipped by 5 bases and J by 3 bases, with 17 bases between them.

The rearrangement links TRBV15 to TRBJ1-1, with D unclear. This CDR3 is built from 15 residues. Germline V gene data show CDR1 as LNHNV and CDR2 as YYDKDF (reference sequence). With 0 bases removed from V and 0 bases from J, the gap between germline ends came to 8 bases. CDR3 coding DNA: TGTGCCACCAGCAGAGATGGCCAGATGAACACTGAAGCTTTCTTT. Translation: CATSRDGQMNTEAFF.

The rearrangement links TRBV20-1 to TRBJ2-2; a possible D gene is TRBD1 (6 bases). Trimming removed 5 bases at V and 2 bases at J, with 9 bases between. The CDR3 covers 13 residues. Germline values: CDR1 DFQATT, CDR2 SNEGSKA (reference sequence). In DNA form, the CDR3 reads TGCAGTGCTGCACAGGGCAACACCGGGGAGCTGTTTTTT. It yields the protein CSAAQGNTGELFF.

A few counts support this clonotype. The chain is built from TRBV7-2 and TRBJ2-1; D call uncertain. Trimming left V 2 bases short and J 4 bases short, with 9 bases between. CDR3 length equals 14 residues. The germline CDR1 and CDR2 sequences are SGHTA and FQGNSA. CDR3 region: CASSLISNYNEQFF. CDR3 nucleotides: TGTGCCAGCAGCTTAATTTCGAATTACAATGAGCAGTTCTTC. Drawing the rest from reference TRBV7-2 and TRBJ2-1, the complete variable domain is GAGVSQSPSNKVTEKGKDVELRCDPISGHTALYWYRQSLGQGLEFLIYFQGNSAPDKSGLPSDRFSAERTGGSVSTLTIQRTQQEDSAVYLCASSLISNYNEQFFGPGTRLTVL.

This clonotype was counted only a few times. The gene calls are TRBV28 and TRBJ2-1, with D perhaps matching TRBD1 or TRBD2 (6 bases each). The CDR3 totals 15 residues. Germline lookup yields CDR1 MDHEN and CDR2 SYDVKM. The V and J ends lost 8 bases and 8 bases respectively, with 22 bases between them. CDR3 DNA: TGTGCCAGCTCGGGGGCCATCTCCTTTAGGGATGAGCAGTTCTTC. It translates to CASSGAISFRDEQFF.

This rearrangement joins TRBV4-1 to TRBJ1-4; D is possibly TRBD1 (5 bases). The CDR3 extends over 14 amino acids. V was trimmed by 1 base and J by 8 bases, leaving 11 bases between them. Germline loops: CDR1 MGHRA, CDR2 YSYEKL. CDR3 protein: CASSQGGPGEKLFF. CDR3 in DNA: TGCGCCAGCAGCCAAGGGGGCCCCGGGGAAAAACTGTTTTTT.

Only a few counts were recorded for this clonotype. This chain joins TRBV7-2 and TRBJ2-3; D is ambiguous. V lost 5 bases and J 6 bases, leaving 18 bases between the germline ends. This CDR3 is built from 15 residues. Germline V gene sequence: CDR1 SGHTA, CDR2 FQGNSA. For the CDR3, the DNA is TGTGCCAGCAGCCAAGCAGGTTTAAAAGCGGATACGCAGTATTTT. Its translation is CASSQAGLKADTQYF. The complete variable domain, with remaining parts taken from reference TRBV7-2 and TRBJ2-3, reads GAGVSQSPSNKVTEKGKDVELRCDPISGHTALYWYRQSLGQGLEFLIYFQGNSAPDKSGLPSDRFSAERTGGSVSTLTIQRTQQEDSAVYLCASSQAGLKADTQYFGPGTRLTVL.